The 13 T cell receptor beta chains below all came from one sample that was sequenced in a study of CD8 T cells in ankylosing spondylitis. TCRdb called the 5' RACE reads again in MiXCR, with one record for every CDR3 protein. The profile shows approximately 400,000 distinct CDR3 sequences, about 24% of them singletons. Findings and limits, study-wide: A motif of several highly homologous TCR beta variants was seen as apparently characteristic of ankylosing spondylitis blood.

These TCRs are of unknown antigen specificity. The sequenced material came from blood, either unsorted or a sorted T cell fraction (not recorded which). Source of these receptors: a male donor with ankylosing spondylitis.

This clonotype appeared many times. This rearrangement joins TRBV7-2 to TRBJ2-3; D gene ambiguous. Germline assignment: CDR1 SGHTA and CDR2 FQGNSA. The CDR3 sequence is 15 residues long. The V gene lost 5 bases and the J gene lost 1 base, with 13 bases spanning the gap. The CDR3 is CASSRIGSGTDTQYF. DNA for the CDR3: TGTGCCAGCAGCAGGATAGGGTCCGGCACAGATACGCAGTATTTT.

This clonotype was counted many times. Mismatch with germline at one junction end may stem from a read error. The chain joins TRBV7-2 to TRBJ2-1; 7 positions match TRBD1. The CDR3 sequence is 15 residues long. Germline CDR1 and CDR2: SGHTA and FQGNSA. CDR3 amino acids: CVSLTYRGRDNEQFF. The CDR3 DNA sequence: TGTGTCAGCCTCACTTACAGGGGAAGGGACAATGAGCAGTTCTTC.

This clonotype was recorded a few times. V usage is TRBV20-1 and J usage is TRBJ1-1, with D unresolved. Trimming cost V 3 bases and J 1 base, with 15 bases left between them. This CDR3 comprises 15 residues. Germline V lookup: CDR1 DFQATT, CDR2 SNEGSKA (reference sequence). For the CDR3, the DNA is TGCAGTGCTAGCAGCATCGGGGAACCGAACACTGAAGCTTTCTTT. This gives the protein CSASSIGEPNTEAFF.

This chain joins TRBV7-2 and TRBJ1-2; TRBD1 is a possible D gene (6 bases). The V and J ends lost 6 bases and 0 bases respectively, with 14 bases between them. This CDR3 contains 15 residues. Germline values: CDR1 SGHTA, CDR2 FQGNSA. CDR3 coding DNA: TGTGCCAGCAGTTACGGGGGCTACCCTAACTATGGCTACACCTTC. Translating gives CASSYGGYPNYGYTF.

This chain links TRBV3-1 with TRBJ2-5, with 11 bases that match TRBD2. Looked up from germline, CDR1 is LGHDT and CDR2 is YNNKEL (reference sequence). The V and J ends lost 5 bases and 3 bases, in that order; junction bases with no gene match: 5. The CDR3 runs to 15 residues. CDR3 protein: CASSELLAGEETQYF. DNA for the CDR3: TGTGCCAGCAGCGAACTACTAGCGGGGGAAGAGACCCAGTACTTC.

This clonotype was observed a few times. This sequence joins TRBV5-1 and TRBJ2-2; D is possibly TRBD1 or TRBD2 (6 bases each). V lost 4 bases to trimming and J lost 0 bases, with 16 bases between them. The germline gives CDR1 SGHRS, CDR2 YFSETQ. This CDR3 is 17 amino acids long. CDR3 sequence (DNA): TGCGCCAGCAGCCCGGGCGGGGCAGGGGCGAACACCGGGGAGCTGTTTTTT. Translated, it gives CASSPGGAGANTGELFF.

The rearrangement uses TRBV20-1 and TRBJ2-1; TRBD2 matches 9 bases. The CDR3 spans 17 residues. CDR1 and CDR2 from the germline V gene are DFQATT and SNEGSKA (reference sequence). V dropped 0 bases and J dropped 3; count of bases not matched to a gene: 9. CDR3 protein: CSARDFQREASYNEQFF. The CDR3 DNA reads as TGCAGTGCTAGAGATTTTCAGCGGGAGGCCAGCTACAATGAGCAGTTCTTC.

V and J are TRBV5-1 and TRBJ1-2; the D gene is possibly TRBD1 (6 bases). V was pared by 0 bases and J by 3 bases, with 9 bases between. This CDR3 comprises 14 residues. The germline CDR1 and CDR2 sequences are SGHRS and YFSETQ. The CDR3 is CASSLDQGYYGYTF. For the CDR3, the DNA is TGCGCCAGCAGCTTGGATCAGGGGTACTATGGCTACACCTTC.

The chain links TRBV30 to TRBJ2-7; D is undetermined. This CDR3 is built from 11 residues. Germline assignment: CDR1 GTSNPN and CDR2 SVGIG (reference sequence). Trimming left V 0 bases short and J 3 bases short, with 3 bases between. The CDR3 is CAWSVLYEQYF. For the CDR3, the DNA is TGTGCCTGGAGTGTACTCTACGAGCAGTACTTC.

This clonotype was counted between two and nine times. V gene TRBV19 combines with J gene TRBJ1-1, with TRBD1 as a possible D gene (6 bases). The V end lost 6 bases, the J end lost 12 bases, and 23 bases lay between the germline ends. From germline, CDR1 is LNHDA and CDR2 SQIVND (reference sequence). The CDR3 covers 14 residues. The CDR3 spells CASSAQGARLNTFF. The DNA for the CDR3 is TGTGCCAGTAGCGCACAGGGTGCTCGTTTAAACACTTTCTTT. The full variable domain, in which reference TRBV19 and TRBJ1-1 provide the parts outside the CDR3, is DGGITQSPKYLFRKEGQNVTLSCEQNLNHDAMYWYRQDPGQGLRLIYYSQIVNDFQKGDIAEGYSVSREKKESFPLTVTSAQKNPTAFYLCASSAQGARLNTFFGQGTRLTVV.

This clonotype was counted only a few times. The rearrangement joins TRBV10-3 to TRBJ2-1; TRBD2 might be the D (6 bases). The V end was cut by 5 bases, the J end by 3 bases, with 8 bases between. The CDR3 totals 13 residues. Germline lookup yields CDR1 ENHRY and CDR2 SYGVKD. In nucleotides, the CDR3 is TGTGCCATCAGTTCGGACTACTACAATGAGCAGTTCTTC. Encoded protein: CAISSDYYNEQFF.

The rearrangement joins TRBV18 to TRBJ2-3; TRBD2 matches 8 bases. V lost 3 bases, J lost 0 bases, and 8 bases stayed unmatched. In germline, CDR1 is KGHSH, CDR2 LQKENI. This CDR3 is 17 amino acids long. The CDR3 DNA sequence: TGTGCCAGCTCACCGCCCGGGCTAGCGGGTAGCACAGATACGCAGTATTTT. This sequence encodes CASSPPGLAGSTDTQYF. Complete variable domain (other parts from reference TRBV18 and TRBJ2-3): NAGVMQNPRHLVRRRGQEARLRCSPMKGHSHVYWYRQLPEEGLKFMVYLQKENIIDESGMPKERFSAEFPKEGPSILRIQQVVRGDSAAYFCASSPPGLAGSTDTQYFGPGTRLTVL.

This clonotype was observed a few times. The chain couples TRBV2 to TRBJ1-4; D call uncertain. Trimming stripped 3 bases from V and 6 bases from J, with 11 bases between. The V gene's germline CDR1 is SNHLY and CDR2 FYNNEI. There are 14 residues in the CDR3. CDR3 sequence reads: CASSEEEGYEKLFF. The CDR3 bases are TGTGCCAGCAGTGAGGAGGAGGGTTATGAAAAACTGTTTTTT.